This TCR beta chain originates from a study of brain T cells in children with intractable seizures. Produced via immunoSEQ multiplex PCR; TCRdb's table is partial and in-frame only. The table shows 50,000 to 75,000 clones, with around 96% occurring only once. V shed 2 bases, J shed 0 bases, and the junction held 3 bases outside the gene matches. Germline lookup yields CDR1 SGHTS and CDR2 YDEGEE. The CDR3 loop spans 15 amino acids. The J gene is TRBJ1-1, the V gene TRBV5-8; 8 bases line up with TRBD1. The source of this sequence is a boy in the first two years of life with focal cortical dysplasia and intractable seizures. The specimen comprised peripheral blood, sampled at surgery. This CDR3 is CASSLNRGVNTEAFF. The CDR3 DNA reads as TGTGCCAGCAGCTTAAACAGGGGGGTGAACACTGAAGCTTTCTTT.